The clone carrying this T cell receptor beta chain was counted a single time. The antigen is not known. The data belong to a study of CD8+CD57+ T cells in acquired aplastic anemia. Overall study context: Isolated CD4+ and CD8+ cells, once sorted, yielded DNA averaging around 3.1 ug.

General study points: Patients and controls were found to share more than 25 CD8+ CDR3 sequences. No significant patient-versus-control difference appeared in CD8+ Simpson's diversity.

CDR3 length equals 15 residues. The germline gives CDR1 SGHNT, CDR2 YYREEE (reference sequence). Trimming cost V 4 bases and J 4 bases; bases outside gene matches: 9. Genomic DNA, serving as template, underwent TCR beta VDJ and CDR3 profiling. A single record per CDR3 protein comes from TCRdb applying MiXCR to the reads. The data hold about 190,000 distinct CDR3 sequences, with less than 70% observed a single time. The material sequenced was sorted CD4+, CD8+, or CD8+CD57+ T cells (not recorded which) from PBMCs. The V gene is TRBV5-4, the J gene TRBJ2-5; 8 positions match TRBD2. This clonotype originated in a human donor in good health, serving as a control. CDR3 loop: CASSVTGLVGETQYF. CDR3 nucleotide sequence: TGTGCCAGCAGCGTCACGGGACTAGTGGGAGAGACCCAGTACTTC.